The rows below give T cell receptor beta chains drawn from one sample of a study of T cell changes during pregnancy in multiple sclerosis. The method was immunoSEQ multiplex PCR; TCRdb's version includes in-frame clones alone and lacks a portion of them. The sample consists of around 70,000 clones, around nine tenths of them appearing once. Sequenced material: peripheral blood, taken in the second trimester of pregnancy. These receptors all stem from a female donor with multiple sclerosis, enrolled in a pregnancy study. The CDR3 runs from the conserved cysteine through the conserved F or W. Fields, in order: J gene, clone size, D gene, V gene, CDR3 protein, CDR3 DNA. A D gene is named only where the DNA matches it firmly. A clone size is listed for some rows: how often the clone was seen (once, few, many), or a class if it is expanded.

TRBJ1-3 . . TRBV10-3 CAISVTSPGALLSGNTIYF TGTGCCATCAGTGTTACGTCGCCGGGAGCTCTTCTCTCTGGAAACACCATATATTTT
TRBJ2-7 . TRBD2 TRBV28 CASSLSGSGRAYF TGTGCCAGCAGTTTAAGTGGGAGCGGGAGGGCCTACTTC
TRBJ2-1 . . TRBV27 CASSITQGSYNEQFF TGTGCCAGCAGTATTACGCAGGGTTCCTACAATGAGCAGTTCTTC
TRBJ2-7 . . TRBV28 CASRRQVLSYEQYF TGTGCCAGCAGACGACAGGTCCTCTCCTACGAGCAGTACTTC
TRBJ2-2 . . TRBV6-4 CASSDTPSLDTGELFF TGTGCCAGCAGTGACACACCTAGTCTGGACACCGGGGAGCTGTTTTTT
TRBJ1-1 . . TRBV7-8 CASSSGVTEAFF TGTGCCAGCAGCTCAGGGGTGACTGAAGCTTTCTTT
TRBJ1-2 . TRBD1 TRBV27 CASSPTRTGNYGYTF TGTGCCAGCAGTCCGACACGGACAGGGAACTATGGCTACACCTTC
TRBJ2-5 . TRBD2 TRBV5-8 CASSLGGRTGETQYF TGTGCCAGCAGCTTGGGCGGGAGGACTGGGGAGACCCAGTACTTC
TRBJ2-5 . . TRBV27 CASQRWGSETQYF TGTGCCAGCCAACGGTGGGGCAGCGAGACCCAGTACTTC
TRBJ1-5 . . TRBV7-2 CASSPRRAGRNQPQHF TGTGCCAGCAGCCCTCGTCGGGCAGGGCGGAATCAGCCCCAGCATTTT
TRBJ1-5 few . TRBV19 CASSIRTEYQPQHF TGTGCCAGTAGTATACGGACAGAATATCAGCCCCAGCATTTT